One sample yielded the 21 T cell receptor beta chains listed below, sequenced in a study of T cells in tuberculosis. Profiled with immunoSEQ multiplex PCR; TCRdb holds only in-frame clones, not every one. The table lists some 60,000 clones, around 86% of them singletons. After thawing and overnight rest, PBMC were stained with GMM-loaded CD1B tetramer, viability dye and anti-CD3 for sorting. CD1B tetramers were loaded with Rhodococcus equi-derived C32 glucose monomycolate. Sequenced sample: CD1b-GMM tetramer-negative cells sorted from PBMCs. Receptors originate from an adult woman with latent tuberculosis.

J is TRBJ2-2 and V is TRBV18; D gene ambiguous. This CDR3 comprises 15 residues. Trimming took 2 bases from V and 2 from J, leaving 9 bases between them. Germline V gene sequence: CDR1 KGHSH, CDR2 LQKENI. The DNA for the CDR3 is TGTGCCAGCTCACCATCGACAAGTAACACCGGGGAGCTGTTTTTT. Amino acids: CASSPSTSNTGELFF.

This clone was detected only once. The genes are TRBV28 and TRBJ1-1; 7 bases map to TRBD1. The CDR3 totals 14 residues. Germline V gives CDR1 MDHEN, CDR2 SYDVKM. The V segment lost 6 bases and the J segment 7 bases; nucleotides outside the gene matches: 11. The CDR3 loop is CASSHKGAMSEAFF. The CDR3 nucleotides read TGTGCCAGCAGCCATAAGGGGGCGATGAGTGAAGCTTTCTTT. Full variable domain (remainder filled in from reference TRBV28 and TRBJ1-1): DVKVTQSSRYLVKRTGEKVFLECVQDMDHENMFWYRQDPGLGLRLIYFSYDVKMKEKGDIPEGYSVSREKKERFSLILESASTNQTSMYLCASSHKGAMSEAFFGQGTRLTVV.

This clone occurred a few times. The gene calls are TRBV2 and TRBJ1-3; perhaps TRBD1 as D (6 bases). V was trimmed by 4 bases and J by 2 bases, leaving 6 bases between them. This CDR3 has 13 residues. Looked up from germline, CDR1 is SNHLY and CDR2 is FYNNEI. The CDR3 reads CASSGTAGNTIYF. In DNA form, the CDR3 reads TGTGCCAGCAGTGGGACAGCTGGAAACACCATATATTTT.

J is TRBJ2-3 and V is TRBV6-4, with D tentatively TRBD1 (5 bases). The CDR3 covers 13 residues. Germline V lookup: CDR1 MRHNA, CDR2 SNTAGT. Trimming stripped 3 bases from V and 3 bases from J, with 7 bases between. The CDR3 DNA reads TGTGCCAGCAGTGAGACAGAGACAGATACGCAGTATTTT. Translated: CASSETETDTQYF.

The chain links TRBV10-3 to TRBJ2-7, with a weak D call TRBD1 (5 bases). Trimming took off 7 bases at V and 3 bases at J, with 10 bases between the two ends. Germline loops: CDR1 ENHRY, CDR2 SYGVKD. The CDR3 extends over 12 amino acids. The CDR3 protein is CAITNQGYEQYF. CDR3 DNA: TGTGCCATCACAAATCAGGGCTACGAGCAGTACTTC.

The chain uses TRBV19 and TRBJ2-3; a weak D match, TRBD2 (5 bases). This CDR3 region has 17 residues. Per germline, CDR1 LNHDA and CDR2 SQIVND (reference sequence). V lost 4 bases to trimming and J lost 0 bases, with 17 bases between them. CDR3 DNA sequence: TGTGCCAGTAGTACGATGGACTCCCTAATTAGCACAGATACGCAGTATTTT. Its translation: CASSTMDSLISTDTQYF. Using reference TRBV19 and TRBJ2-3 for the parts outside the CDR3, the full variable domain is DGGITQSPKYLFRKEGQNVTLSCEQNLNHDAMYWYRQDPGQGLRLIYYSQIVNDFQKGDIAEGYSVSREKKESFPLTVTSAQKNPTAFYLCASSTMDSLISTDTQYFGPGTRLTVL.

The J gene is TRBJ2-1, the V gene TRBV25-1; a weak D match, TRBD2 (5 bases). CDR1 is MGHDK and CDR2 is SYGVNS in the germline V gene. The CDR3 is made up of 15 amino acids. V dropped 6 bases and J dropped 2 bases, with 14 bases sitting between them. The CDR3: CASSYSDLPYNEQFF. CDR3 in DNA: TGTGCCAGCAGCTACTCGGACTTACCCTACAATGAGCAGTTCTTC.

J is TRBJ2-1 and V is TRBV12-5, with 9 bases that match TRBD1. Per germline, CDR1 LGHNT and CDR2 FRNRAP. V trimming: 1 base; J trimming: 6 bases; junction bases outside the gene matches: 7. The CDR3 length is 16 residues. CDR3: CASGLEPGQGTNEQFF. The DNA of the CDR3 is TGTGCTAGTGGTTTGGAGCCGGGACAGGGTACCAATGAGCAGTTCTTC.

The gene calls are TRBV5-1 and TRBJ1-6; no reliable D call. Per germline, CDR1 SGHRS and CDR2 YFSETQ. The CDR3 loop spans 16 amino acids. Trimming removed 4 bases from V and 7 bases from J, with 18 bases in between. The CDR3, as DNA: TGCGCCAGCAGCCCGGCGGGGTCAGGAGGAAATTCACCCCTCCACTTT. This codes for CASSPAGSGGNSPLHF.

The chain carries TRBV10-2 and TRBJ1-1, with D uncertain. The CDR3 is 13 amino acids. The V and J ends lost 5 bases and 1 base respectively, with 8 bases between them. Germline lookup yields CDR1 WSHSY and CDR2 SAAADI. The CDR3 bases are TGCGCCAGCAGTCTTAGAGGGAACACTGAAGCTTTCTTT. Protein sequence: CASSLRGNTEAFF.

This chain uses TRBV28 with TRBJ2-7; TRBD2 is a possible D gene (6 bases). CDR3 length equals 15 residues. The germline V gene has CDR1 MDHEN and CDR2 SYDVKM. The V end was cut by 2 bases, the J end by 2 bases, with 13 bases between. The CDR3 protein is CASSLTGVLTYEQYF. As DNA, the CDR3 is TGTGCCAGCAGTTTAACGGGAGTTTTAACCTACGAGCAGTACTTC.

The rearrangement uses TRBV7-3 and TRBJ2-2; TRBD2 aligns across 8 bases. Looked up from germline, CDR1 is SGHTA and CDR2 is FQGTGA. The CDR3 loop spans 15 amino acids. With V trimmed by 5 bases and J by 3 bases, 5 bases remained unmatched. CDR3 nucleotides: TGTGCCAGCAGCCCCGGGGGGGCAGACACCGGGGAGCTGTTTTTT. Its translation: CASSPGGADTGELFF.

The J gene is TRBJ2-1, the V gene TRBV7-2; TRBD2 aligns across 8 bases. J was trimmed by 4 bases and V by 5 bases; bases with no gene match: 10. The CDR3 runs 16 residues. The germline gives CDR1 SGHTA, CDR2 FQGNSA. The CDR3 nucleotides are TGTGCCAGCAGCATTTCGGCGGGGGGCGGATACAATGAGCAGTTCTTC. Residues: CASSISAGGGYNEQFF. The complete variable domain, with remaining parts taken from reference TRBV7-2 and TRBJ2-1, reads GAGVSQSPSNKVTEKGKDVELRCDPISGHTALYWYRQSLGQGLEFLIYFQGNSAPDKSGLPSDRFSAERTGGSVSTLTIQRTQQEDSAVYLCASSISAGGGYNEQFFGPGTRLTVL.

The chain employs TRBV7-9 and TRBJ2-1, with 10 bases that match TRBD2. The CDR3 is 18 amino acids. Germline V gives CDR1 SEHNR, CDR2 FQNEAQ (reference sequence). The V and J ends lost 7 bases and 0 bases, in that order; junction bases with no gene match: 12. In nucleotides, the CDR3 is TGTGCCAGCACCCCAGGCAATAGCGGGGGGAGCTCCTACAATGAGCAGTTCTTC. Its protein is CASTPGNSGGSSYNEQFF. The whole variable domain, remainder taken from reference TRBV7-9 and TRBJ2-1, is DTGVSQNPRHKITKRGQNVTFRCDPISEHNRLYWYRQTLGQGPEFLTYFQNEAQLEKSRLLSDRFSAERPKGSFSTLEIQRTEQGDSAMYLCASTPGNSGGSSYNEQFFGPGTRLTVL.

This clone has only a few counts. This rearrangement joins TRBV10-3 to TRBJ1-2, with a weak D call TRBD1 (6 bases). Germline-derived CDR1 and CDR2 are ENHRY and SYGVKD. Trimming took 2 bases from V and 5 from J, leaving 24 bases between them. The length of the CDR3 is 18 residues. The CDR3 protein is CAISEIIDRPGVGYGYTF. In DNA, the CDR3 is TGTGCCATCAGTGAGATTATAGACAGGCCTGGCGTTGGGTATGGCTACACCTTC.

This chain connects TRBV9 to TRBJ2-3; 9 bases fit TRBD1. The CDR3 covers 16 residues. Germline trimming cut 2 bases from V and 3 bases from J; bases unmatched to any gene: 7. In germline, CDR1 is SGDLS, CDR2 YYNGEE. The CDR3 here is CASSVLHRGPTDTQYF. The CDR3 nucleotides read TGTGCCAGCAGCGTCTTACACAGGGGGCCGACAGATACGCAGTATTTT.

V usage is TRBV6-6 and J usage is TRBJ2-1, with 10 bases matching TRBD2. Germline CDR1 is MNHNY and CDR2 is SVGAGI (reference sequence). Unmatched junction bases numbered 6, after V lost 9 bases and J lost 4 bases. The CDR3 totals 14 residues. The CDR3 DNA sequence: TGTGCCAGTTGCTGGACTAGCGGTTACAATGAGCAGTTCTTC. It encodes CASCWTSGYNEQFF.

The chain uses TRBV29-1 and TRBJ2-7, with D perhaps TRBD1 (5 bases). The germline CDR1 and CDR2 sequences are SQVTM and ANQGSEA. The length of the CDR3 is 12 residues. V shed 4 bases and J shed 0 bases, with 7 bases lying between them. This chain's CDR3 is CSVARDSYEQYF. The CDR3 nucleotides are TGCAGCGTTGCCAGGGACTCCTACGAGCAGTACTTC.

This clone appeared a single time. The chain is built from TRBV7-6 and TRBJ2-5, with 8 positions matching TRBD2. CDR3 size: 14 residues. CDR1 is SGHVS, CDR2 FNYEAQ, per germline. V was pared by 4 bases and J by 1 base, with 2 bases of the junction left unmatched. DNA for the CDR3: TGTGCCAGCAGCTCGCGGGGGGCCCAAGAGACCCAGTACTTC. Translated: CASSSRGAQETQYF.

The chain carries TRBV19 and TRBJ2-2; possible D gene TRBD2, 7 bases. The length of the CDR3 is 15 residues. V lost 8 bases and J lost 5, with 18 bases in between. The germline V gene encodes CDR1 LNHDA and CDR2 SQIVND (reference sequence). For the CDR3, the DNA is TGTGCCAGTCATAGAGGGGGGGCAGCTACCGGGGAGCTGTTTTTT. Amino acid sequence: CASHRGGAATGELFF.

The V and J genes are TRBV6-1 and TRBJ2-2, with D tentatively TRBD1 (7 bases). Trimming took off 2 bases at V and 6 bases at J, with 19 bases between the two ends. Germline CDR1 reads MNHNS; CDR2 reads SASEGT. The CDR3 totals 17 residues. The DNA of the CDR3 is TGTGCCAGCAGTGAACTGTTCAGGGGGGCGGGATCCGGGGAGCTGTTTTTT. Its translation is CASSELFRGAGSGELFF.